This note documents a single T cell receptor beta chain sequence. In germline, CDR1 is MNHEY, CDR2 SMNVEV (reference sequence). V dropped 6 bases and J dropped 5; count of bases not matched to a gene: 7. CDR3 length: 14 residues. The sample comes from a study of technical replicates of blood from several donors. TCRdb's table, derived via immunoSEQ multiplex PCR, lists solely in-frame clones and lacks some. Here the sample spans 95,000 or so clones, approximately 96% being singletons. The clonotype was recovered from a human donor in good health. V and J are TRBV27 and TRBJ1-5; 7 bases agree with TRBD1. The sequencing sample was made of T cells isolated from PBMCs. CDR3 amino acids: CASRAWTGDQPQHF. The CDR3 nucleotides are TGTGCCAGCAGGGCCTGGACAGGAGATCAGCCCCAGCATTTT.